The entry below gives a single T cell receptor beta chain sequence along with its context. The record originates from a study of blood T cell repertoires in COVID-19. Some clones are missing from TCRdb's copy, which holds only in-frame ones; the method was immunoSEQ multiplex PCR. The table includes 150,000 to 200,000 clones, roughly 87% detected once. The germline V gene has CDR1 MGHRA and CDR2 YSYEKL. Losses at the gene ends were 4 bases for V and 1 base for J; bases not matched to a gene: 6. The CDR3 has 16 residues. This TCR derives from a woman between 45 and 60 years old with acute or convalescent COVID-19. The genes are TRBV4-1 and TRBJ2-5; TRBD2 agrees at 10 bases. The sample was peripheral blood. Here the CDR3 reads CASSPGSGGAQETQYF. The DNA of the CDR3 is TGCGCCAGCAGCCCGGGCAGCGGGGGGGCCCAAGAGACCCAGTACTTC.